Following are 27 T cell receptor beta chains from one sample sequenced in a study of shared T cell receptors in the human thymus. The method was immunoSEQ multiplex PCR; TCRdb's version includes in-frame clones alone and lacks a portion of them. The sample has about 710,000 clones; 70% to 90% are singletons. The same specimen was also included in a second study, on human thymus T cells.

Sequenced sample: thymocytes. The receptor set was obtained from a boy younger than two with a congenital heart defect.

Note on this clone: At one of its ends the junction is not consistent with the germline gene, which may arise from a read error. The chain uses TRBV28 and TRBJ2-7; maybe TRBD1 (7 bases). CDR1 and CDR2 (germline): MDHEN, SYDVKM. The CDR3 is 17 residues long. The CDR3 nucleotides read TGTGCCAGCAGCTTATACGCCGCACAGGGGACTCTCTACGAGCAGTACTTC. The encoded protein is CASSLYAAQGTLYEQYF. Filled out from reference TRBV28 and TRBJ2-7, the complete variable domain reads DVKVTQSSRYLVKRTGEKVFLECVQDMDHENMFWYRQDPGLGLRLIYFSYDVKMKEKGDIPEGYSVSREKKERFSLILESASTNQTSMYLCASSLYAAQGTLYEQYFGPGTRLTVT.

The chain has TRBV4-1 and TRBJ2-1; TRBD2 matches 9 bases. Looked up from germline, CDR1 is MGHRA and CDR2 is YSYEKL. This CDR3 has 17 amino acids. The V gene end was trimmed by 4 bases and the J gene end by 1 base; junction bases not matched to a gene: 8. The CDR3 here is CASSLGGGAGSYNEQFF. The CDR3 DNA reads as TGCGCCAGCAGCCTGGGCGGGGGGGCCGGGTCCTACAATGAGCAGTTCTTC.

J is TRBJ2-7 and V is TRBV5-6; TRBD1 agrees at 7 bases. V trimming: 1 base; J trimming: 0 bases; junction bases outside the gene matches: 13. The V gene's germline CDR1 is SGHDT and CDR2 YYEEEE. This CDR3 region has 18 residues. In DNA, the CDR3 is TGTGCCAGCAGCTTGATTCCAGTACAGGGGCCGAGCTCCTACGAGCAGTACTTC. Its protein product is CASSLIPVQGPSSYEQYF. The full variable domain, its missing parts supplied by reference TRBV5-6 and TRBJ2-7, is DAGVTQSPTHLIKTRGQQVTLRCSPKSGHDTVSWYQQALGQGPQFIFQYYEEEERQRGNFPDRFSGHQFPNYSSELNVNALLLGDSALYLCASSLIPVQGPSSYEQYFGPGTRLTVT.

This chain uses TRBV11-2 with TRBJ2-7; 10 nucleotides line up with TRBD2. V shed 1 base and J 3 bases; nucleotides not matched to a gene: 12. Per the germline V gene, CDR1 is SGHAT and CDR2 is FQNNGV. The CDR3 has 18 amino acids. The CDR3 protein is CASSLGRISSGSYYEQYF. The CDR3 coding sequence is TGTGCCAGCAGCTTAGGACGCATTTCTAGCGGGAGTTACTACGAGCAGTACTTC.

A single count supports this clone. J is TRBJ2-5 and V is TRBV7-8; 10 positions match TRBD2. V trimming: 5 bases; J trimming: 10 bases; junction bases outside the gene matches: 16. The length of the CDR3 is 16 residues. Per germline, CDR1 SGHVS and CDR2 FQNEAQ. The chain's CDR3 is CASSPLAGDRARVQYF. The CDR3 DNA follows: TGTGCCAGCAGCCCGCTAGCGGGGGATCGGGCGAGGGTCCAGTACTTC.

The chain employs TRBV28 and TRBJ1-1, with D possibly TRBD1 on 5 matching bases. Trimming removed 0 bases from V and 3 bases from J, with 23 bases in between. Looked up from germline, CDR1 is MDHEN and CDR2 is SYDVKM. This CDR3 contains 19 residues. The CDR3 spells CASSLCREEPIPSDTEAFF. Here the CDR3 DNA reads TGTGCCAGCAGTTTATGCAGGGAGGAACCCATACCCTCGGACACTGAAGCTTTCTTT.

This sequence joins TRBV7-2 and TRBJ1-1; the D is unclear. Germline CDR1 is SGHTA and CDR2 is FQGNSA. This CDR3 comprises 10 residues. V was pared by 5 bases and J by 5 bases, with 3 bases between. The CDR3 loop reads CASSATEAFF. DNA of the CDR3: TGTGCCAGCAGCGCGACTGAAGCTTTCTTT.

This clone was detected once. The gene calls are TRBV19 and TRBJ2-7, with 9 bases aligning to TRBD2. V shed 1 base, J shed 1 base, and the junction held 5 bases outside the gene matches. The length of the CDR3 is 16 residues. Per germline, CDR1 LNHDA and CDR2 SQIVND (reference sequence). CDR3 protein: CASSIAPTSGSYEQYF. Here the CDR3 DNA reads TGTGCCAGTAGTATAGCACCGACTAGCGGATCCTACGAGCAGTACTTC.

The genes are TRBV2 and TRBJ2-7, with TRBD2 matching over 8 bases. CDR1 SNHLY and CDR2 FYNNEI come from the germline V gene. V shed 3 bases and J 4 bases; nucleotides not matched to a gene: 11. The CDR3 runs to 16 residues. The CDR3: CASSERDQREIYEQYF. CDR3 DNA sequence: TGTGCCAGCAGTGAGAGGGATCAGCGGGAGATATACGAGCAGTACTTC.

The chain joins TRBV7-9 to TRBJ2-1, with D perhaps matching TRBD2 (6 bases). Germline V gene lookup returns CDR1 SEHNR and CDR2 FQNEAQ (reference sequence). This CDR3 contains 14 residues. V was shortened by 6 bases and J by 5 bases, with 14 bases between the two germline ends. CDR3 nucleotide sequence: TGTGCCAGCAGGGGGCGGGATCGCAACAATGAGCAGTTCTTC. Translated: CASRGRDRNNEQFF.

V is TRBV4-1 and J is TRBJ2-1, with TRBD1 identical over 8 bases. Trimming took 0 bases from V and 6 from J; bases not matched to a gene: 7. Germline V gene data show CDR1 as MGHRA and CDR2 as YSYEKL. This CDR3 spans 16 amino acids. CDR3 coding DNA: TGCGCCAGCAGCCAAGATTTTTCAGGGGGCGTCAATGAGCAGTTCTTC. Protein: CASSQDFSGGVNEQFF.

The rearrangement links TRBV15 to TRBJ1-4; D perhaps matches TRBD1 (5 bases). Trimming pared 1 base from V and 5 bases from J, leaving 8 bases between. CDR1 and CDR2 (germline): LNHNV, YYDKDF (reference sequence). The CDR3 consists of 14 residues. This chain's CDR3 is CATSRAGGNEKLFF. In DNA, the CDR3 is TGTGCCACCAGCAGAGCCGGGGGAAATGAAAAACTGTTTTTT.

J is TRBJ2-5 and V is TRBV7-9; the match to TRBD1 covers 11 bases. After removal of 5 bases from V and 5 bases from J, the junction contained 7 bases not matched to a gene. The CDR3 has 15 amino acids. Germline CDR1 and CDR2: SEHNR and FQNEAQ (reference sequence). CDR3: CASSEGQGAAETQYF. The CDR3 nucleotides read TGTGCCAGCAGCGAAGGACAGGGGGCAGCGGAGACCCAGTACTTC.

The chain uses TRBV4-3 and TRBJ1-2; D ambiguous. CDR1 is LGHNA and CDR2 is YSLEER in the germline V gene. The CDR3 consists of 15 residues. V lost 0 bases, J lost 0 bases, and 8 bases lay in between. The CDR3 spells CASSQDRVANYGYTF. DNA for the CDR3: TGCGCCAGCAGCCAAGATCGGGTAGCTAACTATGGCTACACCTTC.

The V gene is TRBV28, the J gene TRBJ2-2; TRBD1 matches 10 bases. CDR1 and CDR2 (germline): MDHEN, SYDVKM. The CDR3 is 14 amino acids. The V segment lost 7 bases and the J segment 6 bases; nucleotides outside the gene matches: 5. The CDR3 spells CASTKTGGSGELFF. The CDR3 bases are TGTGCCAGCACCAAGACAGGGGGCTCCGGGGAGCTGTTTTTT. Full variable domain (outside the CDR3, taken from reference TRBV28 and TRBJ2-2): DVKVTQSSRYLVKRTGEKVFLECVQDMDHENMFWYRQDPGLGLRLIYFSYDVKMKEKGDIPEGYSVSREKKERFSLILESASTNQTSMYLCASTKTGGSGELFFGEGSRLTVL.

V gene TRBV7-2 combines with J gene TRBJ1-2; D is unresolved. There are 16 residues in the CDR3. Trimming took off 0 bases at V and 1 base at J, with 12 bases between the two ends. The V gene's germline CDR1 is SGHTA and CDR2 FQGNSA. DNA of the CDR3: TGTGCCAGCAGCTTAGCGCTCCGGGGTGGTAACTATGGCTACACCTTC. Its translation: CASSLALRGGNYGYTF.

In DNA form, the CDR3 reads TGCAGCGTTGAAGATCCAACAAACAAAAACATTCAGTACTTC. Translated: CSVEDPTNKNIQYF. V and J are TRBV29-1 and TRBJ2-4; D not resolved. Trimming took 0 bases from V and 3 from J, leaving 9 bases between them. Germline lookup yields CDR1 SQVTM and CDR2 ANQGSEA. The CDR3 totals 14 residues.

The gene calls are TRBV10-1 and TRBJ1-1; unclear D gene. The CDR3 length is 17 residues. Between the trimmed V and J ends, which lost 7 bases and 1 base, there was a span of 22 bases. Per the germline V gene, CDR1 is WNHNN and CDR2 is SYGVQD (reference sequence). CDR3 residues: CASTEPQHRPENTEAFF. In DNA, the CDR3 is TGCGCCAGCACCGAGCCACAGCACCGGCCGGAGAACACTGAAGCTTTCTTT.

This sequence joins TRBV5-4 and TRBJ2-7; D ambiguous. The V and J ends lost 1 base and 5 bases respectively, with 10 bases between them. Germline V gene data show CDR1 as SGHNT and CDR2 as YYREEE (reference sequence). There are 13 residues in the CDR3. For the CDR3, the DNA is TGTGCCAGCAGCTTGACCACAATGGACGAGCAGTACTTC. It encodes CASSLTTMDEQYF.

The chain has TRBV21-1 and TRBJ2-1; the table assigns TRBD2, which was not confirmed against the DNA. TRBV21-1 has pseudogene status. CDR3 size: 18 residues. CDR3 nucleotides: TGTGCCAGCAGCAAAGTGGGACTAGTTTCCTCCTCCTACAATGAGCAGTTCTTC. This encodes CASSKVGLVSSSYNEQFF.

The V and J genes are TRBV5-1 and TRBJ2-3; 13 positions agree with TRBD2. CDR3 length equals 17 residues. The germline CDR1 and CDR2 sequences are SGHRS and YFSETQ. The trim removed 0 bases at V and 6 bases at J, leaving 7 bases unmatched. The CDR3 loop reads CASSLGTSGGRRDTQYF. CDR3 bases: TGCGCCAGCAGCTTGGGGACTAGCGGGGGTCGGAGGGATACGCAGTATTTT.

The chain combines TRBV27 with TRBJ2-7; 9 nucleotides match TRBD1. CDR3 length equals 15 residues. Germline trimming cut 5 bases from V and 2 bases from J; bases unmatched to any gene: 7. CDR1 is MNHEY and CDR2 is SMNVEV in the germline V gene (reference sequence). CDR3 protein: CASSTGTGNTYEQYF. The CDR3 DNA is TGTGCCAGCAGTACCGGGACAGGGAACACCTACGAGCAGTACTTC.

CDR3 nucleotides: TGTGCCACCCGGAGGGGGCAAGAAGAGACCCAGTACTTC. This sequence encodes CATRRGQEETQYF. The chain employs TRBV19 and TRBJ2-5, with a tentative D call TRBD1 (7 bases). Trimming removed 10 bases at V and 3 bases at J, with 15 bases between. CDR1 LNHDA and CDR2 SQIVND come from the germline V gene (reference sequence). CDR3 length: 13 residues. The whole variable domain, filled in from reference TRBV19 and TRBJ2-5, reads DGGITQSPKYLFRKEGQNVTLSCEQNLNHDAMYWYRQDPGQGLRLIYYSQIVNDFQKGDIAEGYSVSREKKESFPLTVTSAQKNPTAFYLCATRRGQEETQYFGPGTRLLVL.

This clone was recorded only once. This chain joins TRBV27 and TRBJ2-3, with TRBD2 matching over 7 bases. The germline V gene encodes CDR1 MNHEY and CDR2 SMNVEV (reference sequence). The CDR3 contains 16 residues. Germline trimming cut 4 bases from V and 1 base from J; bases unmatched to any gene: 8. The CDR3 region is CASSSARAGGTDTQYF. DNA of the CDR3: TGTGCCAGCAGTTCTGCCCGGGCGGGGGGCACAGATACGCAGTATTTT.

The chain recombines TRBV27 with TRBJ1-2, with 8 nucleotides matching TRBD1. The germline V gene encodes CDR1 MNHEY and CDR2 SMNVEV (reference sequence). The CDR3 has 13 residues. Trimming took 5 bases from V and 6 from J; bases not matched to a gene: 5. The CDR3 coding sequence is TGTGCCAGCAGTGGAGACAGGGGCCATGGCTACACCTTC. Residues: CASSGDRGHGYTF.

The chain links TRBV4-2 to TRBJ1-1; D remains unclear. This CDR3 has 14 amino acids. Germline CDR1 reads LGHNA; CDR2 reads YNFKEQ. Trimming removed 5 bases from V and 1 base from J, with 11 bases in between. The CDR3 nucleotides read TGTGCCAGCAGCGCAAGAGAGCCGAACACTGAAGCTTTCTTT. Amino acids: CASSAREPNTEAFF.

This chain uses TRBV10-3 with TRBJ2-2; 9 nucleotides align to TRBD2. The CDR3 has 14 amino acids. The J segment lost 3 bases and the V segment lost 7 bases, leaving 3 bases of the junction unmatched. CDR1 and CDR2 from the germline V gene are ENHRY and SYGVKD. Here the CDR3 reads CAIKREADTGELFF. The CDR3 DNA is TGTGCCATCAAGCGGGAGGCAGACACCGGGGAGCTGTTTTTT.